These T cell receptor beta chains were read from a single sample in a study of T cell responses to AZD1222 COVID-19 vaccine. TCRdb's table, derived via immunoSEQ multiplex PCR, lists solely in-frame clones and lacks some. The table has roughly 180,000 clones, 90% to 95% seen once. The sample here was peripheral blood, taken on day 0 of AZD1222 vaccination. These receptors were collected from an adult in good health. CDR3s include the opening cysteine and the closing phenylalanine or tryptophan. The D gene is left open where the match is weak. The size of a clone is reported for some rows only, either as once, few or many, or as a class for expanded clones.

>TRBV6-5|TRBJ2-5|-|TRBD2
CASSYFGLAGAETQYF
TGTGCCAGCAGTTACTTTGGACTAGCGGGAGCAGAGACCCAGTACTTC
>TRBV5-1|TRBJ1-6|-|-
CASSFDRLNSYNSPLHF
TGCGCCAGCAGCTTTGACAGGCTTAACTCCTATAATTCACCCCTCCACTTT
>TRBV28|TRBJ1-2|-|TRBD1
CASSVTGGYGYTF
TGTGCCAGCAGCGTAACAGGGGGGTATGGCTACACCTTC
>TRBV7-3|TRBJ2-7|-|-
CASSLGPGPFYEQYF
TGTGCCAGCAGCTTAGGACCGGGCCCCTTCTACGAGCAGTACTTC
>TRBV27|TRBJ2-3|-|TRBD1
CASHRTGGDTQYF
TGTGCCAGCCATAGGACAGGGGGAGATACGCAGTATTTT
>TRBV28|TRBJ1-1|-|-
CASRKDPMNTEAFF
TGTGCCAGCAGAAAGGACCCTATGAACACTGAAGCTTTCTTT
>TRBV18|TRBJ2-7|-|TRBD2
CASSPPGLGAGEQYF
TGTGCCAGCTCACCACCGGGACTAGGGGCCGGGGAGCAGTACTTC
>TRBV2|TRBJ2-7|-|-
CASSEGWATRYEQYF
TGTGCCAGCAGTGAAGGATGGGCAACACGATACGAGCAGTACTTC
>TRBV5-1|TRBJ1-3|-|-
CASSLDGGKGNTIYF
TGCGCCAGCAGCTTGGACGGGGGAAAAGGAAACACCATATATTTT
>TRBV6-1|TRBJ2-4|once|TRBD1
CASSEVDRPPNF
TGTGCCAGCAGTGAAGTGGACAGGCCCCCGAACTTC
>TRBV5-1|TRBJ2-2|-|TRBD2
CASRPTSGRWTGELFF
TGCGCCAGCAGACCGACTAGCGGGAGATGGACCGGGGAGCTGTTTTTT
>TRBV9|TRBJ1-1|once|TRBD1
CASSVVLGGAGTEAFF
TGTGCCAGCAGCGTAGTTTTAGGGGGCGCCGGCACTGAAGCTTTCTTT
>TRBV6-1|TRBJ2-1|-|TRBD2
CASSEVFTSGPNEQFF
TGTGCCAGCAGTGAAGTATTTACTAGCGGGCCCAATGAGCAGTTCTTC
>TRBV28|TRBJ2-1|-|TRBD2
CASKTGGQEQFF
TGTGCCAGCAAGACGGGAGGGCAGGAGCAGTTCTTC
>TRBV20-1|TRBJ1-3|-|-
CSAWGGNTIYF
TGCAGTGCTTGGGGGGGAAACACCATATATTTT
>TRBV27|TRBJ2-3|-|-
CASSPSSTDTQYF
TGTGCCAGCAGTCCTTCTAGCACAGATACGCAGTATTTT
>TRBV11-2|TRBJ2-3|-|-
CASSQDSTDTQYF
TGTGCCAGCTCCCAGGACTCCACAGATACGCAGTATTTT
>TRBV5-1|TRBJ1-1|once|-
CASSLLSVNTEAFF
TGCGCCAGCAGCTTGCTTTCCGTGAACACTGAAGCTTTCTTT
>TRBV28|TRBJ2-3|-|-
CASSFRGGDTQYF
TGTGCCAGCAGTTTCCGGGGTGGGGATACGCAGTATTTT
>TRBV10-1|TRBJ2-2|-|TRBD2
CASSGGRTGELFF
TGCGCCAGCAGCGGGGGGAGGACCGGGGAGCTGTTTTTT
>TRBV30|TRBJ2-7|-|-
CAWSVGPYEQYF
TGTGCCTGGAGTGTGGGCCCCTACGAGCAGTACTTC
>TRBV6-5|TRBJ2-7|-|-
CASIFQAQTPYEQYF
TGTGCCAGCATCTTTCAGGCCCAAACCCCATACGAGCAGTACTTC
>TRBV19|TRBJ1-4|-|-
CASSREGRSSGEKLFF
TGTGCCAGTAGTAGAGAGGGGCGGTCGTCTGGTGAAAAACTGTTTTTT
>TRBV20-1|TRBJ2-1|-|TRBD2
CSASLAGASFF
TGCAGTGCTTCGCTAGCGGGAGCTTCGTTCTTC
>TRBV6-1|TRBJ2-5|-|-
CASSEGGLQETQYF
TGTGCCAGCAGTGAGGGAGGACTTCAAGAGACCCAGTACTTC
>TRBV27|TRBJ1-1|-|TRBD1
CASRPGTGSTEAFF
TGTGCCAGCAGACCAGGGACAGGGAGCACTGAAGCTTTCTTT
>TRBV19|TRBJ2-1|-|-
CASSPSSSVEQFF
TGTGCCAGTAGTCCATCGTCTAGCGTAGAGCAGTTCTTC